The 10 T cell receptor beta chains in this list originate from one sample, sequenced in a study of spatial heterogeneity in lung cancer. The time point denotes: sample taken at primary tumor resection. Unsorted tumor, nontumor lung tissue or cryopreserved PBMC supplied the whole RNA. TCRdb re-called the 5' RACE reads through MiXCR, storing one row per CDR3 protein. The sample carries about 44,000 distinct CDR3 sequences, 12% to 15% recorded once. Specimen: PBMCs, collected at surgery. Every receptor here comes from a male donor with early-stage non-small cell lung cancer.

This clonotype was found many times. The V call is TRBV7-6, the J call TRBJ2-7, with D perhaps TRBD2 (5 bases). Germline V gene data show CDR1 as SGHVS and CDR2 as FNYEAQ. This CDR3 comprises 11 residues. Trimming removed 1 base from V and 10 bases from J, with 8 bases in between. CDR3 nucleotide sequence: TGTGCCAGCAGCTTAGGCGGGTTACAGTACTTC. Translation gives CASSLGGLQYF.

In its sample, this clonotype was seen a few times. This chain connects TRBV20-1 to TRBJ2-5; TRBD2 matches 9 bases. Per the germline V gene, CDR1 is DFQATT and CDR2 is SNEGSKA (reference sequence). The CDR3 consists of 15 residues. The J segment lost 1 base and the V segment lost 0 bases, leaving 3 bases of the junction unmatched. The CDR3 DNA reads as TGCAGTGCTAGAGATGGGACTAGCTCCCAAGAGACCCAGTACTTC. It encodes CSARDGTSSQETQYF.

This clonotype was counted a few times. The chain has TRBV9 and TRBJ2-6; 8 positions match TRBD2. The CDR3 covers 17 residues. The V gene's germline CDR1 is SGDLS and CDR2 YYNGEE. The V segment lost 0 bases and the J segment 0 bases; nucleotides outside the gene matches: 2. The CDR3 region is CASSVGSGNSGANVLTF. The CDR3 region has the DNA TGTGCCAGCAGCGTAGGTAGCGGGAACTCTGGGGCCAACGTCCTGACTTTC.

This clonotype has more than one count but fewer than ten. V is TRBV29-1 and J is TRBJ2-3; 9 bases are shared with TRBD2. After removal of 4 bases from V and 4 bases from J, the junction contained 9 bases not matched to a gene. CDR3 length: 15 residues. Germline V lookup: CDR1 SQVTM, CDR2 ANQGSEA. This CDR3 reads CSVVGVAGDPDTQYF. The CDR3 bases are TGCAGCGTTGTGGGGGTAGCGGGAGACCCAGATACGCAGTATTTT.

This clonotype was detected only once. Being one base from a much bigger clone, this may be a read error. This rearrangement joins TRBV9 to TRBJ1-6; D unresolved. CDR1 is SGDLS, CDR2 YYNGEE, per germline. V was trimmed by 4 bases and J by 4 bases, leaving 12 bases between them. The CDR3 loop spans 15 amino acids. In DNA form, the CDR3 reads TGTGCCAGCAGCAGAGAACATGGATATAATTCACCCCTCCACTTT. The encoded protein is CASSREHGYNSPLHF.

This clonotype has just one count. The chain uses TRBV28 and TRBJ2-7; D might be TRBD1 (5 bases). Trimming cost V 2 bases and J 2 bases, with 13 bases left between them. Germline V gene data show CDR1 as MDHEN and CDR2 as SYDVKM. The CDR3 extends over 15 amino acids. The CDR3 nucleotides are TGTGCCAGCAGTTTACCGTCCCCAGGGACCTACGAGCAGTACTTC. This codes for CASSLPSPGTYEQYF.

The CDR3 sequence: CASSLPGSYNSPLHF. In DNA, the CDR3 is TGTGCCAGCAGTTTACCAGGCTCCTATAATTCACCCCTCCACTTT. V and J are TRBV27 and TRBJ1-6; D is unclear. In germline, CDR1 is MNHEY, CDR2 SMNVEV (reference sequence). The CDR3 runs 15 residues. With 2 bases removed from V and 0 bases from J, the gap between germline ends came to 5 bases.

A few counts support this clonotype. The chain combines TRBV5-1 with TRBJ1-5; D may be TRBD1 (5 bases). The CDR3 is 14 residues long. Trimming left V 0 bases short and J 4 bases short, with 8 bases between. Germline lookup yields CDR1 SGHRS and CDR2 YFSETQ. The CDR3 loop reads CASSLGDPNQPQHF. The CDR3 DNA reads as TGCGCCAGCAGCTTGGGGGACCCGAATCAGCCCCAGCATTTT.

This clonotype turned up a few times. The gene calls are TRBV6-5 and TRBJ1-1, with D unclear. This CDR3 is 14 amino acids long. CDR1 is MNHEY and CDR2 is SVGAGI in the germline V gene. V was clipped by 7 bases and J by 0 bases, with 12 bases between them. CDR3 coding DNA: TGTGCCAGCACCCAAGGGTTCTTGAACACTGAAGCTTTCTTT. It codes for CASTQGFLNTEAFF.

This clonotype was counted at least ten times. This chain links TRBV29-1 with TRBJ2-7; 10 nucleotides match TRBD1. Unmatched junction bases numbered 9, after V lost 7 bases and J lost 3 bases. The CDR3 covers 14 residues. In germline, CDR1 is SQVTM, CDR2 ANQGSEA. CDR3 sequence: CSAATGTGVYEQYF. The CDR3 DNA follows: TGCAGCGCCGCGACCGGGACAGGGGTCTACGAGCAGTACTTC.